These 10 T cell receptor beta chains originate from one sample sequenced in a study of T cell changes during pregnancy in multiple sclerosis. The assay was immunoSEQ multiplex PCR, and TCRdb's table has in-frame clones only and misses some. Among some 85,000 clones, 90% to 95% were seen once, and the ten largest hold 0.85% to 1.2%. The specimen comprised peripheral blood, sampled in the second trimester of pregnancy. All receptors come from a female donor with multiple sclerosis, enrolled in a pregnancy study.

The V call is TRBV5-1, the J call TRBJ2-1; unclear D gene. The length of the CDR3 is 13 residues. Germline CDR1 reads SGHRS; CDR2 reads YFSETQ. V lost 4 bases and J lost 6, with 11 bases in between. DNA of the CDR3: TGCGCCAGCAGCGAAGCAGGTGGCAATGAGCAGTTCTTC. It encodes CASSEAGGNEQFF.

The chain joins TRBV7-8 to TRBJ2-7; no reliable D call. V dropped 1 base and J dropped 2 bases, with 9 bases sitting between them. Looked up from germline, CDR1 is SGHVS and CDR2 is FQNEAQ. The CDR3 has 14 residues. The CDR3 coding sequence is TGTGCCAGCAGCTTAGTTGTGACACCCTACGAGCAGTACTTC. This encodes CASSLVVTPYEQYF.

The chain is built from TRBV27 and TRBJ1-1; TRBD1 is a possible D gene (6 bases). Germline values: CDR1 MNHEY, CDR2 SMNVEV (reference sequence). Trimming took off 6 bases at V and 4 bases at J, with 15 bases between the two ends. CDR3 size: 14 residues. CDR3: CASRQQGGSTEAFF. CDR3 coding DNA: TGTGCCAGCAGACAACAGGGTGGAAGCACTGAAGCTTTCTTT.

The V and J genes are TRBV30 and TRBJ2-1, with unresolved D. From germline, CDR1 is GTSNPN and CDR2 SVGIG (reference sequence). Deletions cut 0 bases from V and 0 bases from J, with 15 bases between. The CDR3 is 17 amino acids. CDR3 bases: TGTGCCTGGAGTGTAGGTTATTGGAACAGCTCCTACAATGAGCAGTTCTTC. Translating it yields CAWSVGYWNSSYNEQFF.

The rearrangement links TRBV2 to TRBJ2-3, with TRBD2 matching over 8 bases. The CDR3 is 19 amino acids. Trimming cost V 6 bases and J 0 bases; bases outside gene matches: 17. Germline V gene data show CDR1 as SNHLY and CDR2 as FYNNEI. CDR3: CASRLGLGLTTTSTDTQYF. Written as DNA, the CDR3 is TGTGCCAGCAGGTTGGGACTAGGCCTTACTACTACTAGCACAGATACGCAGTATTTT.

The V and J genes are TRBV15 and TRBJ2-1; TRBD2 aligns across 10 bases. V dropped 0 bases and J dropped 8; count of bases not matched to a gene: 4. This CDR3 region has 15 residues. Germline CDR1 and CDR2: LNHNV and YYDKDF (reference sequence). The CDR3 DNA is TGTGCCACCAGCAGAGATCTAGCGGGAGAAGATGAGCAGTTCTTC. Residues: CATSRDLAGEDEQFF.

The V call is TRBV2, the J call TRBJ1-4; 7 nucleotides agree with TRBD1. Per germline, CDR1 SNHLY and CDR2 FYNNEI. V lost 6 bases, J lost 5 bases, and 9 bases stayed unmatched. The CDR3 totals 15 residues. The CDR3 DNA follows: TGTGCCAGCAGCCTTCGACAGGGTAACAATGAAAAACTGTTTTTT. Amino acids: CASSLRQGNNEKLFF.

The J gene is TRBJ2-7, the V gene TRBV4-1; the D gene is possibly TRBD1 (5 bases). There are 14 residues in the CDR3. V lost 1 base to trimming and J lost 1 base, with 8 bases between them. Per the germline V gene, CDR1 is MGHRA and CDR2 is YSYEKL. In DNA form, the CDR3 reads TGCGCCAGCAGCCAAGCCAGGGAATCCTACGAGCAGTACTTC. Protein: CASSQARESYEQYF.

The rearrangement joins TRBV2 to TRBJ2-1; 13 nucleotides align to TRBD2. The junction had 3 bases not matched to a gene; V was cut back by 7 bases and J by 0 bases. CDR1 and CDR2 from the germline V gene are SNHLY and FYNNEI. The CDR3 sequence is 16 residues long. CDR3 bases: TGTGCCAGCATGAGGACTAGCGGGAGCTCCTACAATGAGCAGTTCTTC. Translating gives CASMRTSGSSYNEQFF.

A word on this clone: Other DNA sequences in the sample encode the same CDR3. The J gene is TRBJ1-5, the V gene TRBV5-1, with D perhaps TRBD1 (5 bases). Trimming took off 4 bases at V and 0 bases at J, with 11 bases between the two ends. The CDR3 runs 15 residues. Looked up from germline, CDR1 is SGHRS and CDR2 is YFSETQ. CDR3 DNA: TGCGCCAGCAGCCTCGGAGGGACTAGCAATCAGCCCCAGCATTTT. Its translation: CASSLGGTSNQPQHF.